What follows are 18 T cell receptor beta chains derived from one specimen sequenced in a study of T-cell memory formation after mild COVID-19. TCRdb ran MiXCR on the 5' RACE reads and lists one entry per CDR3 protein. The table shows approximately 260,000 distinct CDR3 sequences, with 16% occurring only once. The material sequenced was PBMCs or a T cell subset sorted from them (not recorded which). The origin of the receptors is a man aged 18 to 29 who had mild COVID-19 (a few samples of this study predate the infection). Cell type and time point are not known.

There are a few counts of this clonotype. The chain employs TRBV20-1 and TRBJ2-7; no reliable D call. The germline V gene encodes CDR1 DFQATT and CDR2 SNEGSKA (reference sequence). This CDR3 is built from 13 residues. V lost 3 bases, J lost 4 bases, and 13 bases lay in between. The CDR3 loop is CSARRQRKYEQYF. In DNA, the CDR3 is TGCAGTGCTAGGAGGCAAAGGAAGTACGAGCAGTACTTC.

This clonotype was found a few times. This chain links TRBV6-5 with TRBJ2-5; D is perhaps TRBD1 (5 bases). CDR3 length: 15 residues. From germline, CDR1 is MNHEY and CDR2 SVGAGI. Trimming removed 2 bases from V and 5 bases from J, with 15 bases in between. Here the CDR3 reads CASSYQSGLGETQYF. DNA for the CDR3: TGTGCCAGCAGTTACCAATCAGGGTTAGGGGAGACCCAGTACTTC.

The CDR3 region is CASSESRTGSTDTQYF. Written as DNA, the CDR3 is TGCGCCAGCAGTGAGTCGAGGACAGGGAGCACAGATACGCAGTATTTT. The gene calls are TRBV10-1 and TRBJ2-3; 8 nucleotides agree with TRBD1. Per the germline V gene, CDR1 is WNHNN and CDR2 is SYGVQD (reference sequence). Unmatched junction bases numbered 2, after V lost 0 bases and J lost 0 bases. The CDR3 is 16 amino acids.

The gene calls are TRBV21-1 and TRBJ2-7; TRBD2, the table's D call, lacks a check against the DNA. TRBV21-1 is termed a pseudogene. The CDR3 is 15 amino acids. The CDR3 spells CASSSPGTRCDEQYV. CDR3 coding DNA: TGTGCCAGCAGCAGTCCCGGGACTAGATGCGACGAGCAGTACGTC.

This clonotype appeared a few times. The chain employs TRBV7-2 and TRBJ1-6, with 7 bases identical to TRBD1. Germline CDR1 is SGHTA and CDR2 is FQGNSA. This CDR3 comprises 14 residues. The junction had 6 bases not matched to a gene; V was cut back by 3 bases and J by 10 bases. CDR3 nucleotide sequence: TGTGCCAGCAGCTTTACAGGGGCCCCATCACCCCTCCACTTT. It specifies CASSFTGAPSPLHF.

This rearrangement joins TRBV28 to TRBJ1-1; 8 nucleotides agree with TRBD1. This CDR3 comprises 14 residues. Germline values: CDR1 MDHEN, CDR2 SYDVKM. Trimming at V came to 7 bases and at J to 5 bases, leaving 9 bases not matched to a gene. This CDR3 is CASKRGQAGTEAFF. For the CDR3, the DNA is TGTGCCAGCAAAAGGGGACAGGCGGGAACTGAAGCTTTCTTT.

The V and J genes are TRBV10-3 and TRBJ2-7, with unresolved D. The CDR3 is 14 residues long. Looked up from germline, CDR1 is ENHRY and CDR2 is SYGVKD. The V gene lost 5 bases and the J gene lost 0 bases, with 11 bases spanning the gap. As DNA, the CDR3 is TGTGCCATCAGTCAAGTGGATAGCTCCTACGAGCAGTACTTC. Translating gives CAISQVDSSYEQYF.

V is TRBV21-1 and J is TRBJ2-3; the table's D call of TRBD2 was not tested on the DNA. TRBV21-1 is a recognized pseudogene. The CDR3 is made up of 17 amino acids. CDR3 coding DNA: TGTGCCAGCAGCAAAAAGGAGGGACTAGCGGAATCGGGTACGCAGTATTTT. Residues: CASSKKEGLAESGTQYF.

CDR3 nucleotide sequence: TGTGCCAGCGGGACAGGGGGTGTCCGGGGGAAGTACGAGCAGTACGTC. It is translated as CASGTGGVRGKYEQYV. The chain is built from TRBV6-2 or TRBV6-3 and TRBJ2-7; 11 bases map to TRBD1. V lost 8 bases, J lost 4 bases, and 13 bases stayed unmatched. CDR3 size: 16 residues. In germline, CDR1 is MNHEY, CDR2 SVGEGT.

The table lists this clonotype with a few counts. This rearrangement joins TRBV12-3 or TRBV12-4 to TRBJ2-1; TRBD2 matches 12 bases. The ends lost 3 bases at V and 9 bases at J; junction bases unmatched: 9. CDR3 length: 16 residues. The CDR3 DNA is TGTGCCAGCAGTTTCCGGCTAGCGGGGGGGCGAAGTGAGCAGTTCTTC. Its translation is CASSFRLAGGRSEQFF.

The CDR3 reads CASSLDSGGYTF. In nucleotides, the CDR3 is TGTGCCAGCAGCTTAGATAGTGGTGGCTACACCTTC. The rearrangement joins TRBV7-2 to TRBJ1-2; D not resolved. V was trimmed by 1 base and J by 7 bases, leaving 7 bases between them. Per germline, CDR1 SGHTA and CDR2 FQGNSA. The CDR3 is 12 amino acids.

The chain has TRBV12-3 or TRBV12-4 and TRBJ2-1; no reliable D call. V lost 2 bases to trimming and J lost 10 bases, with 12 bases between them. CDR3 size: 13 residues. The CDR3 sequence: CASSLSTQREQFF. CDR3 bases: TGTGCCAGCAGTTTAAGTACTCAACGGGAGCAGTTCTTC.

The chain has TRBV5-6 and TRBJ2-7; either TRBD1 or TRBD2 may fit D (5 bases each). The V end lost 0 bases, the J end lost 4 bases, and 11 bases lay between the germline ends. In germline, CDR1 is SGHDT, CDR2 YYEEEE. The CDR3 runs 14 residues. The CDR3 bases are TGTGCCAGCAGCTTGGCGGGACGGTCGTACGAGCAGTACTTC. Translating gives CASSLAGRSYEQYF. The whole variable domain, filled in from reference TRBV5-6 and TRBJ2-7, reads DAGVTQSPTHLIKTRGQQVTLRCSPKSGHDTVSWYQQALGQGPQFIFQYYEEEERQRGNFPDRFSGHQFPNYSSELNVNALLLGDSALYLCASSLAGRSYEQYFGPGTRLTVT.

The rearrangement uses TRBV20-1 and TRBJ2-1; D might be TRBD1 or TRBD2, each matching 5 bases. V lost 1 base and J 11 bases, leaving 12 bases between the germline ends. The germline V gene encodes CDR1 DFQATT and CDR2 SNEGSKA (reference sequence). This CDR3 region has 12 residues. CDR3 nucleotide sequence: TGCAGTGCTAGAGCAGAATGGGGGAAGCAGTTCTTC. This sequence encodes CSARAEWGKQFF.

The chain links TRBV3-1 to TRBJ1-2, with a weak D call TRBD1 (5 bases). CDR1 and CDR2 (germline): LGHDT, YNNKEL (reference sequence). Trimming pared 3 bases from V and 3 bases from J, leaving 20 bases between. This CDR3 region has 17 residues. CDR3 protein: CASSHLGRPYRDYGYTF. The CDR3 DNA reads as TGTGCCAGCAGCCATTTGGGACGTCCGTACCGGGACTATGGCTACACCTTC.

The genes are TRBV7-9 and TRBJ1-1, with D tentatively TRBD1 (6 bases). Germline CDR1 reads SEHNR; CDR2 reads FQNEAQ (reference sequence). The CDR3 totals 12 residues. V dropped 5 bases and J dropped 10 bases, with 14 bases sitting between them. DNA of the CDR3: TGTGCCAGCAGCACGTCCACAGGGAGAGCTTTCTTT. Translated, it gives CASSTSTGRAFF.

J is TRBJ1-2 and V is TRBV6-6; 9 bases align to TRBD1. CDR3 length: 16 residues. V gave up 4 bases and J gave up 8 bases; unmatched junction bases: 14. The germline V gene encodes CDR1 MNHNY and CDR2 SVGAGI (reference sequence). The CDR3 DNA is TGTGCCAGCAGTTTACAGGGGGCTCTCGTCACTGGAGGCTACACCTTC. Translation: CASSLQGALVTGGYTF.

The V gene is TRBV12-3 or TRBV12-4, the J gene TRBJ1-1; no firm D call. V lost 8 bases and J 4 bases, leaving 8 bases between the germline ends. The CDR3 has 11 residues. The DNA for the CDR3 is TGTGCCAGCCGGAAGGGCACTGAAGCTTTCTTT. It is translated as CASRKGTEAFF.